This T cell receptor beta chain was sequenced during a study of blood T cell repertoires in COVID-19. About the research overall: Samples came from the United States, Italy and Spain, spanning acute and convalescent COVID-19.

With V trimmed by 0 bases and J by 4 bases, 3 bases remained unmatched. The CDR3 consists of 16 residues. Germline V lookup: CDR1 SGHRS, CDR2 YFSETQ. Original processing methods: Amplified reference gene primers provided the basis for estimating nucleated cell counts. Sequencing used immunoSEQ multiplex PCR; TCRdb keeps in-frame clones, though not all of them. The V and J calls and clone size are taken from that table; D and trimming were inferred from the DNA. The data show 20,000 to 25,000 clones, with just over 85% seen just once and about 4% held by the top ten. The gene calls are TRBV5-1 and TRBJ2-3; 12 bases map to TRBD1. Sequenced input: peripheral blood. This clonotype was sampled from a man aged 50 to 59 with active COVID-19. CDR3 residues: CASSLAGTGGADTQYF. The CDR3 nucleotides are TGCGCCAGCAGCTTGGCCGGGACAGGGGGCGCAGATACGCAGTATTTT.